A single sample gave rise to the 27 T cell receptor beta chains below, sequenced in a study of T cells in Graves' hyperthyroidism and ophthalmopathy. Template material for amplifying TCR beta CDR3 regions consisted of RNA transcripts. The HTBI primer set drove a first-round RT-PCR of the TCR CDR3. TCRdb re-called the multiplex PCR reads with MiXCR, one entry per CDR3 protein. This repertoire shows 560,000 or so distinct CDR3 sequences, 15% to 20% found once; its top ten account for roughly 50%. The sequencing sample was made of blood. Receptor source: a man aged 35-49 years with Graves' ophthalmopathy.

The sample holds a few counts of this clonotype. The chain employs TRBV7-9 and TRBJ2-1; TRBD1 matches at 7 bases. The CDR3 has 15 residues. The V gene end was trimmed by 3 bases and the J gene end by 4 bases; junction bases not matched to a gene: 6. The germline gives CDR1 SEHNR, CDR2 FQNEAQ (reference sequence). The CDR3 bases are TGTGCCAGCAGCTTGACCGGGACAGATTACAATGAGCAGTTCTTC. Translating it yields CASSLTGTDYNEQFF. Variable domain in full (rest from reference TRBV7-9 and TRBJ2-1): DTGVSQNPRHKITKRGQNVTFRCDPISEHNRLYWYRQTLGQGPEFLTYFQNEAQLEKSRLLSDRFSAERPKGSFSTLEIQRTEQGDSAMYLCASSLTGTDYNEQFFGPGTRLTVL.

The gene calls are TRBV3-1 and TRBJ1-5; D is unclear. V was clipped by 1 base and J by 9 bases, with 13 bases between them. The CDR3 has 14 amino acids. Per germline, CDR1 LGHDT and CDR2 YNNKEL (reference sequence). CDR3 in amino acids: CASSQGLPPRPQHF. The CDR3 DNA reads TGTGCCAGCAGCCAAGGACTCCCCCCAAGGCCCCAGCATTTT.

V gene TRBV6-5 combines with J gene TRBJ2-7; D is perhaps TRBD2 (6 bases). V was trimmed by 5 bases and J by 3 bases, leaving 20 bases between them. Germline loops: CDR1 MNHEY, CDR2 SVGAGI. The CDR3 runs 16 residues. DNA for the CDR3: TGTGCCAGCAGTCACCCGGGACTTGGGTTGGGCTACGAGCAGTACTTC. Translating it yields CASSHPGLGLGYEQYF.

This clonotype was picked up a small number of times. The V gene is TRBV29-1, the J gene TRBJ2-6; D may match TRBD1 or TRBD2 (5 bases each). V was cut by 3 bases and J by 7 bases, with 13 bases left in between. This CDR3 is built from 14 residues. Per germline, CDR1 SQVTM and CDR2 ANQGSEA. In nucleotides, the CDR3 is TGCAGCGTTGATGACGGGACCGGTGCCAACGTCCTGACTTTC. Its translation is CSVDDGTGANVLTF.

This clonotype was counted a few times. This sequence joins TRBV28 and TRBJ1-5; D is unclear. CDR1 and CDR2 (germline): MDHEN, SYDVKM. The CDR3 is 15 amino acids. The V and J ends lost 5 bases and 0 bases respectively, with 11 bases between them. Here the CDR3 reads CASSPTTSSNQPQHF. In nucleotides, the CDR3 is TGTGCCAGCAGTCCAACGACAAGTAGCAATCAGCCCCAGCATTTT.

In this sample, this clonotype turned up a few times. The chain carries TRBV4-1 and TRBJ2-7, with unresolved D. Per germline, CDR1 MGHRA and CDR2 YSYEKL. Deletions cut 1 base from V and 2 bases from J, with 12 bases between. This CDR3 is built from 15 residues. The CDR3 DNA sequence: TGCGCCAGCAGCCAAGTCTTGTCAACCACCTACGAGCAGTACTTC. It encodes CASSQVLSTTYEQYF.

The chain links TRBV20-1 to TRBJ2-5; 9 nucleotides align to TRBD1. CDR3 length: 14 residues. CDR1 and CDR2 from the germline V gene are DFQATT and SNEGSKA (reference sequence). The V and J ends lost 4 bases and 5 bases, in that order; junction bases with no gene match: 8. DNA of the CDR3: TGCAGTGCTACGGACAGGGGTGGCGTGGAGACCCAGTACTTC. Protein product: CSATDRGGVETQYF.

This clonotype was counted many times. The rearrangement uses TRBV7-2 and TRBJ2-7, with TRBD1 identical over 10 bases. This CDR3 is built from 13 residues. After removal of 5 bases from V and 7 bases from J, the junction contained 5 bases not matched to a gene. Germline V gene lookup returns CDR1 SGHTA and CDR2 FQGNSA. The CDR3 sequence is CASSRDRGREQYF. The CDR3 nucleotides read TGTGCCAGCAGCCGAGACAGGGGGCGAGAGCAGTACTTC.

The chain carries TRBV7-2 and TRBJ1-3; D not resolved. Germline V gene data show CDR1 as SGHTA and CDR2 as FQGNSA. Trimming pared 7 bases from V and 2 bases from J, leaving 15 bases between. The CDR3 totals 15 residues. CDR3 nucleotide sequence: TGTGCCAGCATACTAGACGGCGCCGCTGGAAACACCATATATTTT. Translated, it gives CASILDGAAGNTIYF. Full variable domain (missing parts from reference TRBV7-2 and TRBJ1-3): GAGVSQSPSNKVTEKGKDVELRCDPISGHTALYWYRQSLGQGLEFLIYFQGNSAPDKSGLPSDRFSAERTGGSVSTLTIQRTQQEDSAVYLCASILDGAAGNTIYFGEGSWLTVV.

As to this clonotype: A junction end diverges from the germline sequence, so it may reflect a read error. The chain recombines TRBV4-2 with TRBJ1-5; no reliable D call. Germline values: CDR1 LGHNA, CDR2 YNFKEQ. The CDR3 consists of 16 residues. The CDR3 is CASNQENSGMNQPQHF. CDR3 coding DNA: TGTGCCAGCAACCAAGAGAATTCGGGGATGAATCAGCCCCAGCATTTT.

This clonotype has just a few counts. CDR3 DNA sequence: TGTGCCAGCAGTGCCACCCGAGGACAGTTCACACCCCTCCACTTT. Its translation: CASSATRGQFTPLHF. The V gene is TRBV6-1, the J gene TRBJ1-6, with D perhaps matching TRBD1 (6 bases). Trimming stripped 4 bases from V and 11 bases from J, with 18 bases between. The CDR3 contains 15 residues. Germline CDR1 is MNHNS and CDR2 is SASEGT.

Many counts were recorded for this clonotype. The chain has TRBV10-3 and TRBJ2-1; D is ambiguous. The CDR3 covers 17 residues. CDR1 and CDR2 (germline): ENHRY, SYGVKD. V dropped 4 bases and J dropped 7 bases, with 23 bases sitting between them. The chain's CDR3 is CAISGSVSHPLRNEQFF. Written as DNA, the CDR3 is TGTGCCATCAGTGGTTCAGTTTCCCACCCCCTACGGAATGAGCAGTTCTTC.

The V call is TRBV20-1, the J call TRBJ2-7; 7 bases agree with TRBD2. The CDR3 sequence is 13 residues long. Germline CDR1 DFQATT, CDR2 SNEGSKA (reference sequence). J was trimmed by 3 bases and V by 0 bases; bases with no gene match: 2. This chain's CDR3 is CSAREGLLYEQYF. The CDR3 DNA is TGCAGTGCTAGAGAGGGACTACTCTACGAGCAGTACTTC.

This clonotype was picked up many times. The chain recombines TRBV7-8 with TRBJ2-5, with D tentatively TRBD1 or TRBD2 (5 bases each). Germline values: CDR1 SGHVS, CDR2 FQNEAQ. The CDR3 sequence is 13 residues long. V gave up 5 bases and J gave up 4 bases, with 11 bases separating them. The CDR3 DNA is TGTGCCAGCAGCCGGATGGGACGAGAGACCCAGTACTTC. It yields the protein CASSRMGRETQYF.

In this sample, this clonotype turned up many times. The CDR3 spells CASSPGQRNTEAFF. CDR3 DNA: TGTGCCAGCAGTCCTGGACAGAGGAACACTGAAGCTTTCTTT. The rearrangement uses TRBV28 and TRBJ1-1; tentative D call: TRBD1 (6 bases). Trimming stripped 5 bases from V and 1 base from J, with 11 bases between. The CDR3 loop spans 14 amino acids. Germline values: CDR1 MDHEN, CDR2 SYDVKM.

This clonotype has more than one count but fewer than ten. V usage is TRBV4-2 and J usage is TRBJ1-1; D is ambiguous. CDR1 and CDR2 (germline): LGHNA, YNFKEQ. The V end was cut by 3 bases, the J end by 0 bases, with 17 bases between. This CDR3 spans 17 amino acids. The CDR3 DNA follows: TGTGCCAGCAGCCAGCGGCGTCAGAAAACCATGAACACTGAAGCTTTCTTT. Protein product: CASSQRRQKTMNTEAFF.

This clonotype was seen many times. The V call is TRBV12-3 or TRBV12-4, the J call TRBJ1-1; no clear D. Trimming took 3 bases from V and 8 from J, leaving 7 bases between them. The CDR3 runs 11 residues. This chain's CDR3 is CASSFLGEAFF. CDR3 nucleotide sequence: TGTGCCAGCAGTTTCTTGGGGGAAGCTTTCTTT.

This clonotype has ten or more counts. The CDR3 DNA sequence: TGTGCCAGCAGCTTTGGACAGGGGTTAGATACGCAGTATTTT. It translates to CASSFGQGLDTQYF. The chain carries TRBV7-3 and TRBJ2-3; 9 bases are shared with TRBD1. Per germline, CDR1 SGHTA and CDR2 FQGTGA. V trimming: 3 bases; J trimming: 5 bases; junction bases outside the gene matches: 3. CDR3 length: 14 amino acids.

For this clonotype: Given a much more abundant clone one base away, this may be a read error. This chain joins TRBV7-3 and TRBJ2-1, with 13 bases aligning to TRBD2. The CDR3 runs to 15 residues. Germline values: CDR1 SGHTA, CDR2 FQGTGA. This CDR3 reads CASSPGLAGHNERFF. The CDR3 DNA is TGTGCCAGCAGCCCGGGACTAGCGGGACACAATGAGCGGTTCTTC.

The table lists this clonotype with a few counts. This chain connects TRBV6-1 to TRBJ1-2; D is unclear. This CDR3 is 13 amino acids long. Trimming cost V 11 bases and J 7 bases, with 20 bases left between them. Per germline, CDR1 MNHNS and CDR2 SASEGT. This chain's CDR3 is CAGAAGNGGGYTF. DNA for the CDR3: TGTGCCGGCGCCGCAGGTAACGGCGGTGGCTACACCTTC.

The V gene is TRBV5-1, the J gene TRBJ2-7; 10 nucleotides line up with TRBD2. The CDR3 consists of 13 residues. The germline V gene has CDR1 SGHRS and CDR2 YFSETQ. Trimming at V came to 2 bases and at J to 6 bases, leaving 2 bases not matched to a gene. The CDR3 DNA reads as TGCGCCAGCAGCTTTCTAGCGGGAGTCGAGCAGTACTTC. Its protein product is CASSFLAGVEQYF.

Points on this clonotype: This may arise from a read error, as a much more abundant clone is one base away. The CDR3 nucleotides are TGTGCCAGCAGTGCCGACAGGAGGGACCAGCCCCAGCATTTT. As protein: CASSADRRDQPQHF. This chain uses TRBV2 with TRBJ1-5; possibly TRBD1 for D (6 bases). Germline CDR1 reads SNHLY; CDR2 reads FYNNEI. V lost 4 bases and J 7 bases, leaving 14 bases between the germline ends. The CDR3 length is 14 residues. Drawing the rest from reference TRBV2 and TRBJ1-5, the complete variable domain is EPEVTQTPSHQVTQMGQEVILRCVPISNHLYFYWYRQILGQKVEFLVSFYNNEISEKSEIFDDQFSVERPDGSNFTLKIRSTKLEDSAMYFCASSADRRDQPQHFGDGTRLSIL.

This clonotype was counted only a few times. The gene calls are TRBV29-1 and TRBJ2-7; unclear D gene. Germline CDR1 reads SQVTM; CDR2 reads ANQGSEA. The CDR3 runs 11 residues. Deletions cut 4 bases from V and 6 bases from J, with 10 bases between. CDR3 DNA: TGCAGCGTTGTAGGTAACGCCGAGCAGTACTTC. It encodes CSVVGNAEQYF.

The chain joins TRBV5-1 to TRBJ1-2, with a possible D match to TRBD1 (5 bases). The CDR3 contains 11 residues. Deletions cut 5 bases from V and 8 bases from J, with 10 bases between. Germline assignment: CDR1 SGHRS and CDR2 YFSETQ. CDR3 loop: CASSAGSGYTF. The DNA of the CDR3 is TGCGCCAGCAGTGCAGGGAGCGGCTACACCTTC.

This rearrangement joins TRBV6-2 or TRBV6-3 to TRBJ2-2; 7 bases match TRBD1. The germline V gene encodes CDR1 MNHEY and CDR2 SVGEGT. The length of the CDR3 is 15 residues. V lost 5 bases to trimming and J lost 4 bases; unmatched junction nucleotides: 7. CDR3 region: CASSARSGGTGELFF. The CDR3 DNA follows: TGTGCCAGCAGTGCCCGATCAGGGGGCACCGGGGAGCTGTTTTTT.

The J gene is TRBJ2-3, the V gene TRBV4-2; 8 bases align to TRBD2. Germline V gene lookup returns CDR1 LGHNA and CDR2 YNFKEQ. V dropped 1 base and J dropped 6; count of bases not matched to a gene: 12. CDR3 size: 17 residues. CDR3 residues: CASSQGPLAGPGDTQYF. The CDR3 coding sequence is TGTGCCAGCAGCCAAGGCCCTCTAGCGGGCCCTGGGGATACGCAGTATTTT.

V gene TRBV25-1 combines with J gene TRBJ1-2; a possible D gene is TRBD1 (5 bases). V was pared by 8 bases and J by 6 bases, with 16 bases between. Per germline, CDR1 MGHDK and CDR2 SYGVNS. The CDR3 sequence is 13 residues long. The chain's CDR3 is CASRGDPRDGYTF. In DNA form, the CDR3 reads TGTGCCAGCCGGGGGGACCCGAGGGATGGCTACACCTTC.